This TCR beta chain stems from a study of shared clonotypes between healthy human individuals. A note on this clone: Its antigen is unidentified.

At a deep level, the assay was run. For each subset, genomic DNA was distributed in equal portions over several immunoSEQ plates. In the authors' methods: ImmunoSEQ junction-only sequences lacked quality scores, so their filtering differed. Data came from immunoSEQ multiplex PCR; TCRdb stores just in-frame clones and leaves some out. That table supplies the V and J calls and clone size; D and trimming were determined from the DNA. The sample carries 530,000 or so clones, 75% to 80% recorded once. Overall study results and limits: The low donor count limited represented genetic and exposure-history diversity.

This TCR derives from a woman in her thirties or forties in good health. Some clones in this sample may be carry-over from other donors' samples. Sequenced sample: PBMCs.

The CDR3: CASSVGRRGNIQYF. The CDR3 DNA reads TGTGCCAGCAGCGTAGGGAGGCGCGGAAACATTCAGTACTTC. The V and J genes are TRBV9 and TRBJ2-4; D possibly corresponds to TRBD2 (5 bases). The ends were cut back, 0 bases at V and 6 bases at J, with 10 bases in the middle. CDR1 is SGDLS, CDR2 YYNGEE, per germline. The CDR3 is made up of 14 amino acids. The variable domain in full, completed from reference TRBV9 and TRBJ2-4, reads DSGVTQTPKHLITATGQRVTLRCSPRSGDLSVYWYQQSLDQGLQFLIQYYNGEERAKGNILERFSAQQFPDLHSELNLSSLELGDSALYFCASSVGRRGNIQYFGAGTRLSVL.